The T cell receptor (beta chain) described here comes from a study of cytomegalovirus exposure and HLA in healthy donors. Study-wide results and caveats: Accurate prediction of HLA-A and HLA-B alleles (for most subjects) was reportedly achieved from TCR beta sequences. Later analysis identified a missense DCLRE1C variant that was linked to TCR beta V- and J-gene trimming. Sequencing likely caused a cluster of highly shared sequence variants. Other equally common chains were less clonally expanded than HLA-associated TCR beta chains, a later analysis showed.

On this clone itself: Its antigen remains unknown.

CDR3 length: 15 residues. The junction had 8 bases not matched to a gene; V was cut back by 4 bases and J by 3 bases. The V gene's germline CDR1 is WNHNN and CDR2 SYGVQD (reference sequence). The PCR had 60 Vbeta and 13 Jbeta primers. Sequenced by immunoSEQ multiplex PCR; TCRdb stores in-frame clones only, minus some. The data contain over 200,000 clones, about four fifths of them singletons. The rearrangement joins TRBV10-1 to TRBJ2-7, with 8 bases matching TRBD1. Sequencing was done on a sample of PBMCs. This clonotype was sampled from a woman aged 40 to 50 in good health and CMV-seropositive. CDR3 protein: CASSVPDRGVYEQYF. Here the CDR3 DNA reads TGCGCCAGCAGTGTTCCCGACAGGGGAGTCTACGAGCAGTACTTC.